A single sample gave rise to the 18 T cell receptor beta chains below, sequenced in a study of cytomegalovirus exposure and HLA in healthy donors. PCR was performed using 60 Vbeta and 13 Jbeta primers. TCRdb keeps only in-frame clones here, not all; method: immunoSEQ multiplex PCR. The repertoire holds roughly 90,000 clones, with 75% to 80% as singletons. Specimen: PBMCs. The origin of the receptors is a woman aged 40 to 55 in good health and CMV-seropositive.

The V gene is TRBV6-5, the J gene TRBJ2-5; 7 bases are a match to TRBD1. Germline V gene sequence: CDR1 MNHEY, CDR2 SVGAGI. V was pared by 4 bases and J by 3 bases, with 11 bases of the junction left unmatched. The CDR3 runs to 16 residues. The CDR3: CASSSVRQGYEETQYF. The CDR3 DNA reads as TGTGCCAGCAGTTCGGTCCGACAGGGATACGAAGAGACCCAGTACTTC.

V gene TRBV11-1 combines with J gene TRBJ2-1; 8 bases map to TRBD2. Trimming removed 6 bases from V and 4 bases from J; junction bases left unmatched: 5. Germline V gene lookup returns CDR1 SGHAT and CDR2 FQDESV (reference sequence). The CDR3 spans 14 residues. Here the CDR3 reads CASRPGTSYNEQFF. DNA of the CDR3: TGTGCCAGCAGGCCCGGGACTAGTTACAATGAGCAGTTCTTC.

J is TRBJ1-2 and V is TRBV21-1; the D call TRBD1 from the table was never checked on the DNA. TRBV21-1 is classified as a pseudogene. CDR3 length equals 18 residues. CDR3 region: CASSNRPGTGKKGRGYTF. The CDR3, as DNA: TGTGCCAGCAGCAACCGTCCCGGGACAGGGAAGAAGGGACGTGGCTACACCTTC.

This clone has just one count. The chain has TRBV6-5 and TRBJ1-4; possibly TRBD1 for D (6 bases). Trimming pared 9 bases from V and 8 bases from J, leaving 19 bases between. The CDR3 is 14 amino acids. Looked up from germline, CDR1 is MNHEY and CDR2 is SVGAGI. The CDR3 here is CASGKRTEGEKLFF. The DNA of the CDR3 is TGTGCCAGTGGTAAAAGGACAGAGGGGGAAAAACTGTTTTTT.

The chain joins TRBV7-2 to TRBJ2-3; D ambiguous. CDR3 length equals 16 residues. V lost 5 bases and J lost 2, with 17 bases in between. Germline V gene sequence: CDR1 SGHTA, CDR2 FQGNSA. CDR3 in amino acids: CASSPYSRDFTDTQYF. The CDR3, as DNA: TGTGCCAGCAGCCCCTATAGCCGAGACTTCACAGATACGCAGTATTTT.

The genes are TRBV6-5 and TRBJ2-5; TRBD1 matches 11 bases. The DNA end favors TRBJ2-7, so the J call may be wrong. Germline assignment: CDR1 MNHEY and CDR2 SVGAGI. The CDR3 has 15 residues. CDR3 loop: CASSYSGTGGYEQYF. For the CDR3, the DNA is TGTGCCAGCAGTTACTCCGGGACAGGGGGCTACGAGCAGTACTTC.

A remark on this clone: One junction end does not reproduce the germline sequence, and a read error may be involved. The chain links TRBV6-5 to TRBJ1-2, with D possibly being TRBD1 (6 bases). Germline lookup yields CDR1 MNHEY and CDR2 SVGAGI. The CDR3 length is 14 residues. CDR3 sequence (DNA): TGTGCCAGCAGTCCCTTAGGTAGCTTTGGGGGCTGCACCTTC. Translation gives CASSPLGSFGGCTF.

This chain uses TRBV29-1 with TRBJ2-5, with TRBD2 matching over 16 bases. This CDR3 is built from 17 residues. The junction had 12 bases not matched to a gene; V was cut back by 7 bases and J by 4 bases. Per the germline V gene, CDR1 is SQVTM and CDR2 is ANQGSEA. This CDR3 reads CSGGQGLAGGPSETQYF. Here the CDR3 DNA reads TGCAGCGGAGGACAGGGACTAGCGGGAGGGCCCTCAGAGACCCAGTACTTC.

The CDR3 DNA sequence: TGCGCCAGCAGCTGGGGACAGGGCCCGAACTATGGCTACACCTTC. Amino acids: CASSWGQGPNYGYTF. The gene calls are TRBV5-1 and TRBJ1-2, with TRBD1 matching 9 bases. The CDR3 sequence is 15 residues long. V gave up 3 bases and J gave up 2 bases; unmatched junction bases: 5. Germline V gives CDR1 SGHRS, CDR2 YFSETQ. Filled out from reference TRBV5-1 and TRBJ1-2, the complete variable domain reads KAGVTQTPRYLIKTRGQQVTLSCSPISGHRSVSWYQQTPGQGLQFLFEYFSETQRNKGNFPGRFSGRQFSNSRSEMNVSTLELGDSALYLCASSWGQGPNYGYTFGSGTRLTVV.

The chain couples TRBV28 to TRBJ2-7, with 7 positions matching TRBD2. CDR3 size: 16 residues. CDR1 and CDR2 (germline): MDHEN, SYDVKM. The junction had 6 bases not matched to a gene; V was cut back by 1 base and J by 0 bases. The CDR3 is CASSLLSRETSYEQYF. As DNA, the CDR3 is TGTGCCAGCAGTTTATTATCGCGGGAGACCTCCTACGAGCAGTACTTC.

The chain has TRBV2 and TRBJ2-3; perhaps TRBD2 as D (5 bases). CDR1 and CDR2 from the germline V gene are SNHLY and FYNNEI. The CDR3 is 18 residues long. V was clipped by 0 bases and J by 3 bases, with 19 bases between them. CDR3 sequence reads: CASSEAHLATASTDTQYF. DNA for the CDR3: TGTGCCAGCAGTGAAGCGCACCTAGCCACAGCGTCTACAGATACGCAGTATTTT.

The rearrangement links TRBV5-1 to TRBJ1-2; 9 positions agree with TRBD1. This CDR3 has 15 amino acids. The germline CDR1 and CDR2 sequences are SGHRS and YFSETQ. The V gene end was trimmed by 5 bases and the J gene end by 1 base; junction bases not matched to a gene: 6. The chain's CDR3 is CASSTGTGNNYGYTF. CDR3 coding DNA: TGCGCCAGCAGTACCGGGACAGGGAATAACTATGGCTACACCTTC.

The rearrangement links TRBV5-6 to TRBJ1-2, with a possible D match to TRBD1 (6 bases). The V end was cut by 0 bases, the J end by 2 bases, with 11 bases between. Germline V gives CDR1 SGHDT, CDR2 YYEEEE. This CDR3 has 15 amino acids. In DNA, the CDR3 is TGTGCCAGCAGCTTGGCCAGGGGAGAAAACTATGGCTACACCTTC. This gives the protein CASSLARGENYGYTF.

The chain couples TRBV7-3 to TRBJ1-2, with 9 bases that match TRBD1. Germline CDR1 is SGHTA and CDR2 is FQGTGA. V lost 5 bases, J lost 5 bases, and 12 bases stayed unmatched. The CDR3 spans 16 residues. CDR3 protein: CASSKEPGQGDYGYTF. CDR3 bases: TGTGCCAGCAGCAAAGAACCGGGACAGGGCGATTATGGCTACACCTTC.

The chain has TRBV6-5 and TRBJ2-7; 8 nucleotides agree with TRBD1. The germline CDR1 and CDR2 sequences are MNHEY and SVGAGI. The length of the CDR3 is 14 residues. Unmatched junction bases numbered 10, after V lost 5 bases and J lost 7 bases. This CDR3 is CASSPSGQAREQYF. As DNA, the CDR3 is TGTGCCAGCAGTCCTTCGGGACAGGCCAGGGAGCAGTACTTC.

The V gene is TRBV6-1, the J gene TRBJ2-4; TRBD2 aligns across 7 bases. V trimming: 1 base; J trimming: 8 bases; junction bases outside the gene matches: 8. In germline, CDR1 is MNHNS, CDR2 SASEGT. This CDR3 is built from 15 residues. In DNA, the CDR3 is TGTGCCAGCAGTGAAGGGCGAGCGGGAAGGTACATTCAGTACTTC. Residues: CASSEGRAGRYIQYF.

Here the CDR3 reads CASSVTSASSYNEQFF. CDR3 nucleotides: TGTGCCAGCAGCGTCACTAGCGCGAGCTCCTACAATGAGCAGTTCTTC. The chain recombines TRBV6-4 with TRBJ2-1, with TRBD2 matching over 7 bases. Losses at the gene ends were 6 bases for V and 0 bases for J; bases not matched to a gene: 8. This CDR3 has 16 residues. Looked up from germline, CDR1 is MRHNA and CDR2 is SNTAGT.

This chain uses TRBV7-9 with TRBJ2-3; D might be TRBD1 (6 bases). The CDR3 covers 16 residues. V gave up 5 bases and J gave up 4 bases, with 19 bases separating them. Germline loops: CDR1 SEHNR, CDR2 FQNEAQ (reference sequence). The CDR3 DNA sequence: TGTGCCAGCAGCCCACAGGGCACTAAAGGGGCAGATACGCAGTATTTT. Translation: CASSPQGTKGADTQYF.